This TCR beta chain was recovered during a study of regulatory T cells in long-lasting Graves disease. Overall study results and limits: Persistent disease favored TRBV28, TRBJ1-2 and TRBJ2-5. The researchers studied only peripheral blood, not thyroid tissue.

Combining iRepertoire HTBI primers with Arm-PCR of CDR3 regions, the authors built TCR beta libraries. TCRdb passed the multiplex PCR reads through MiXCR, listing each CDR3 protein once. There are around 460,000 distinct CDR3 sequences in the sample; about 20% occur only once, and 10% to 15% lies in the top ten. Time point noted: persistent/refractory GD, antithyroid drugs over 5 years with positive TRAb. PBMC RNA was the source of the TCR library. Peripheral blood, roughly 8.8 milliliters of it, was drawn into EDTA tubes. A few counts support this clonotype. Its antigen is still unknown. In germline, CDR1 is SGHTA, CDR2 FQGNSA. The CDR3 extends over 14 amino acids. Trimming stripped 1 base from V and 1 base from J, with 5 bases between.

This receptor was identified in a female donor with Graves disease. The sequencing here drew on peripheral blood mononuclear cells (PBMCs), taken when the disease was refractory, from a patient treated with antithyroid drugs. The gene calls are TRBV7-2 and TRBJ1-5; D unresolved. CDR3 nucleotide sequence: TGTGCCAGCAGCTTAGTGGACAGCAATCAGCCCCAGCATTTT. It is translated as CASSLVDSNQPQHF.